This T cell receptor (beta chain) was profiled in a study of blood T cell repertoires in COVID-19. Study context: Material from acute and convalescent COVID-19 was sourced from the United States, Italy and Spain.

Germline V gives CDR1 MDHEN, CDR2 SYDVKM. The V end lost 4 bases, the J end lost 11 bases, and 14 bases lay between the germline ends. The CDR3 length is 12 residues. Seattle enrolled patients during active infection and tracked them longitudinally. Original methodology: Estimated nucleated cell counts came from reference gene primer amplification. Generated by immunoSEQ multiplex PCR, the TCRdb table keeps only in-frame clones and is missing some. For V, J and clone size, that table is used; D and trimming come from the DNA. The data contain approximately 75,000 clones, 75% to 85% of them singletons.

The material sequenced was peripheral blood. The genes are TRBV28 and TRBJ1-1; possibly TRBD1 for D (6 bases). The receptor was derived from a man under 40 with COVID-19, enrolled during active disease. The CDR3 sequence: CASSSSYQGAFF. For the CDR3, the DNA is TGTGCCAGCAGTTCCAGTTATCAGGGGGCTTTCTTT.